This T cell receptor beta chain was captured in a study of CD8+CD57+ T cells in acquired aplastic anemia. Across the whole study: Sorted cells (CD4+ and CD8+) yielded DNA amounts that averaged approximately 3 ug.

This clonotype has a count of ten or more. As yet, its antigen is unknown. The V gene's germline CDR1 is DFQATT and CDR2 SNEGSKA (reference sequence). The trim removed 6 bases at V and 4 bases at J, leaving 7 bases unmatched. The CDR3 length is 13 residues. Overall study findings and caveats: Patients did not significantly differ from controls in CD8+ Simpson's diversity. More than 25 was the count of CD8+ CDR3 sequences that patients shared with controls.

Investigators profiled TCR beta VDJ and CDR3 from genomic DNA template. In TCRdb, the reads were re-called with MiXCR into one record per CDR3 protein. The profile shows 250,000 to 300,000 distinct CDR3 sequences, 56% of them singletons. Specimen: sorted CD4+, CD8+, or CD8+CD57+ T cells (not recorded which) from PBMCs. The receptor comes from a human donor with severe aplastic anemia or a healthy control (not recorded which). This chain connects TRBV20-1 to TRBJ2-5, with 8 nucleotides matching TRBD1. The CDR3 is CSAGQGTSETQYF. In DNA form, the CDR3 reads TGCAGTGCCGGACAGGGAACGTCAGAGACCCAGTACTTC.